This T cell receptor beta chain was recorded in a study of blood T cell repertoires in COVID-19. Background on the study: Spain, Italy and the United States supplied samples that represented acute and convalescent COVID-19. Nucleic acid was either cDNA or gDNA, and it came from T cells, B-cell-depleted T cells, or PBMCs.

Per the original data handling: Estimated nucleated cell counts came from reference gene primer amplification. This table comes from immunoSEQ multiplex PCR, and its TCRdb copy is limited to in-frame clones, with some not included. The V and J calls and clone size come from that table; D and trimming were worked out from the DNA. The table records under 250,000 clones, around 86% of them present only once. Per the germline V gene, CDR1 is SGHRS and CDR2 is YFSETQ. The CDR3 spans 16 residues. The trim removed 2 bases at V and 5 bases at J, leaving 8 bases unmatched. Seattle patients were enrolled while actively infected and followed longitudinally.

The specimen was peripheral blood. The V gene is TRBV5-1, the J gene TRBJ2-3; TRBD1 agrees at 10 bases. The clonotype originates from a woman in her 70s with COVID-19, enrolled during active disease. CDR3 coding DNA: TGCGCCAGCAGCTTAGCCGGGACAGGGGCGGGAGATACGCAGTATTTT. Translating gives CASSLAGTGAGDTQYF.